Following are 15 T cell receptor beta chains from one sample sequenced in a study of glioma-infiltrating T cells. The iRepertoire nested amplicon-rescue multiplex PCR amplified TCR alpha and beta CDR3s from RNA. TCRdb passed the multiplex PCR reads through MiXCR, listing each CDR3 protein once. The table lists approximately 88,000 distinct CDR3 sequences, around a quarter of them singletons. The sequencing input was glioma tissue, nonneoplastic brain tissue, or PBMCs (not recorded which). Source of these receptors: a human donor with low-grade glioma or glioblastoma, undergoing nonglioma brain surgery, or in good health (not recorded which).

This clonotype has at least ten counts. The CDR3 here is CASSYLDRPQGEQYF. For the CDR3, the DNA is TGTGCCAGCAGCTACCTGGATAGGCCCCAAGGCGAGCAGTACTTC. The rearrangement joins TRBV7-2 to TRBJ2-7, with no clear D. CDR1 is SGHTA, CDR2 FQGNSA, per germline. The CDR3 sequence is 15 residues long. V shed 4 bases and J shed 6 bases, with 19 bases lying between them.

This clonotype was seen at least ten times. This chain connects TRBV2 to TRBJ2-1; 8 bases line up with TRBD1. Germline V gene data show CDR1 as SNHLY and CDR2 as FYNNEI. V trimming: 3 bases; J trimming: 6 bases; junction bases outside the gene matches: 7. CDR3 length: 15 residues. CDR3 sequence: CASSERTGWGNEQFF. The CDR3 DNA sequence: TGTGCCAGCAGTGAGAGGACAGGGTGGGGCAATGAGCAGTTCTTC.

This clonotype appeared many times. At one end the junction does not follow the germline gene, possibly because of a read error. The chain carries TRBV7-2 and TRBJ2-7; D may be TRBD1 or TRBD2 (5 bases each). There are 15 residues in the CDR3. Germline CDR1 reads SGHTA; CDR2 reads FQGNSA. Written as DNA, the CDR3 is TGTGCCAGCAGCATAACACGGGGCTATAGCGACGAGCTGTACTTC. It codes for CASSITRGYSDELYF. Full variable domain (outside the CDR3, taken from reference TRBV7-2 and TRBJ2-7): GAGVSQSPSNKVTEKGKDVELRCDPISGHTALYWYRQSLGQGLEFLIYFQGNSAPDKSGLPSDRFSAERTGGSVSTLTIQRTQQEDSAVYLCASSITRGYSDELYFGPGTRLTVT.

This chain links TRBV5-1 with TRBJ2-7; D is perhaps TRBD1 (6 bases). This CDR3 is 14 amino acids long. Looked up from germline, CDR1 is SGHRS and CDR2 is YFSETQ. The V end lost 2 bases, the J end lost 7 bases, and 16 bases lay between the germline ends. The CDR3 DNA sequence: TGCGCCAGCAGCTTACCCGGACAGTACAATGAGCAGTACTTC. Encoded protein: CASSLPGQYNEQYF.

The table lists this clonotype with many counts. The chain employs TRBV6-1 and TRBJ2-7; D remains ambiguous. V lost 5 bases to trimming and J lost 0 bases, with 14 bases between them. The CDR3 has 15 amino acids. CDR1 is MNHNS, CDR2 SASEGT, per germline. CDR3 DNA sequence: TGTGCCAGCAGTTCGGACGGTGTTAGCTCCTACGAGCAGTACTTC. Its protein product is CASSSDGVSSYEQYF.

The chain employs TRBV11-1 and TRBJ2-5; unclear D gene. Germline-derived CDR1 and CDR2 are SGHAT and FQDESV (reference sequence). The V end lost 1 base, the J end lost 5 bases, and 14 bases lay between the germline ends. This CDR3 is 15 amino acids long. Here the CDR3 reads CASSLGPAQEETQYF. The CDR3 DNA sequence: TGTGCCAGCAGCTTAGGACCAGCCCAGGAGGAGACCCAGTACTTC. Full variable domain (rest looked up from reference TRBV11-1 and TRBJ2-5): EAEVAQSPRYKITEKSQAVAFWCDPISGHATLYWYRQILGQGPELLVQFQDESVVDDSQLPKDRFSAERLKGVDSTLKIQPAELGDSAMYLCASSLGPAQEETQYFGPGTRLLVL.

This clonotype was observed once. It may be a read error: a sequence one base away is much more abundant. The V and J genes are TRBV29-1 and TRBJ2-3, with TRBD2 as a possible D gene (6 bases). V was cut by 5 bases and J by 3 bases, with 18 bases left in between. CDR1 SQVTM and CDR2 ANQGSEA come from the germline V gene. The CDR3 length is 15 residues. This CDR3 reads CSVTPASVLTDTQYF. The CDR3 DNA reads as TGCAGCGTTACCCCCGCTAGCGTGCTGACAGATACGCAGTATTTT.

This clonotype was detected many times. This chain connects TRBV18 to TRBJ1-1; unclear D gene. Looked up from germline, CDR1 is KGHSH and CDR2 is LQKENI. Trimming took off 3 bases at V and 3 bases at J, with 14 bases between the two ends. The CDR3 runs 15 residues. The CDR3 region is CASSPKRVVDTEAFF. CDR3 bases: TGTGCCAGCTCACCGAAACGGGTAGTCGACACTGAAGCTTTCTTT.

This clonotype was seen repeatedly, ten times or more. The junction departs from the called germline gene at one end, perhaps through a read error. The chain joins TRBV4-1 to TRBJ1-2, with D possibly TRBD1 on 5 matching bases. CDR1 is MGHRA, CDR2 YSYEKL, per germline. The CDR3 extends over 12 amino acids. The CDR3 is CASSSSLGLKKF. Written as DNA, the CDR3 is TGCGCCAGCAGCTCCTCTTTGGGACTGAAGAAGTTC.

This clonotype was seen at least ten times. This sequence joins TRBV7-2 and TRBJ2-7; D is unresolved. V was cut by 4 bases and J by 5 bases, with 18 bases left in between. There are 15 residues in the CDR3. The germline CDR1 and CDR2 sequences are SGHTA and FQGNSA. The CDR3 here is CASSSSTILRHEQYF. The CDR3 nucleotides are TGTGCCAGCAGCTCATCTACAATCCTCCGTCACGAGCAGTACTTC. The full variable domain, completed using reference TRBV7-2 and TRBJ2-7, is GAGVSQSPSNKVTEKGKDVELRCDPISGHTALYWYRQSLGQGLEFLIYFQGNSAPDKSGLPSDRFSAERTGGSVSTLTIQRTQQEDSAVYLCASSSSTILRHEQYFGPGTRLTVT.

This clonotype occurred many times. CDR3 in amino acids: CATSRDRWLSNEQFF. CDR3 nucleotides: TGTGCCACCAGCAGAGATAGGTGGTTAAGTAATGAGCAGTTCTTC. V is TRBV15 and J is TRBJ2-1; D unresolved. Germline values: CDR1 LNHNV, CDR2 YYDKDF (reference sequence). V was cut by 0 bases and J by 7 bases, with 13 bases left in between. This CDR3 has 15 amino acids.

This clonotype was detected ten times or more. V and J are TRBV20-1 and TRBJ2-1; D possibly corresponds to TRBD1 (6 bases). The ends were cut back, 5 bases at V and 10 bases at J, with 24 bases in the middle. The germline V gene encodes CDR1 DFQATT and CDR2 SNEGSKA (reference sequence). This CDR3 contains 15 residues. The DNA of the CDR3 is TGCAGTGCTTCAGGGGAATCTTCAGCGGTAACCGAGCAGTTCTTC. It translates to CSASGESSAVTEQFF.

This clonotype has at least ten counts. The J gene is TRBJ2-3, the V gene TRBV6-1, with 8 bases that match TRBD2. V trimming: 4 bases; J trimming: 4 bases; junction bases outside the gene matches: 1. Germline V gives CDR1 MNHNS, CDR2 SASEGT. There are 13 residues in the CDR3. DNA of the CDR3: TGTGCCAGCAGTGGGACTAGCCCAGATACGCAGTATTTT. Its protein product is CASSGTSPDTQYF.

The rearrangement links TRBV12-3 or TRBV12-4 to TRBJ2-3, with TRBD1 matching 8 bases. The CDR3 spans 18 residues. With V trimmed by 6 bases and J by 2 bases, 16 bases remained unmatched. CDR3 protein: CASSLIFDRGGSTDTQYF. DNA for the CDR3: TGTGCCAGCAGCTTGATTTTCGACAGGGGAGGTTCCACAGATACGCAGTATTTT.

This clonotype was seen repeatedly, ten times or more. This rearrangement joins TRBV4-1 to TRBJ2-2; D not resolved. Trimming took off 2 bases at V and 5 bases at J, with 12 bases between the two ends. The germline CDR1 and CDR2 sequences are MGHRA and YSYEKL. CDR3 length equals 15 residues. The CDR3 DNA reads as TGCGCCAGCAGCCAACAAGTTCAAACGACCGGGGAGCTGTTTTTT. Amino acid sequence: CASSQQVQTTGELFF.